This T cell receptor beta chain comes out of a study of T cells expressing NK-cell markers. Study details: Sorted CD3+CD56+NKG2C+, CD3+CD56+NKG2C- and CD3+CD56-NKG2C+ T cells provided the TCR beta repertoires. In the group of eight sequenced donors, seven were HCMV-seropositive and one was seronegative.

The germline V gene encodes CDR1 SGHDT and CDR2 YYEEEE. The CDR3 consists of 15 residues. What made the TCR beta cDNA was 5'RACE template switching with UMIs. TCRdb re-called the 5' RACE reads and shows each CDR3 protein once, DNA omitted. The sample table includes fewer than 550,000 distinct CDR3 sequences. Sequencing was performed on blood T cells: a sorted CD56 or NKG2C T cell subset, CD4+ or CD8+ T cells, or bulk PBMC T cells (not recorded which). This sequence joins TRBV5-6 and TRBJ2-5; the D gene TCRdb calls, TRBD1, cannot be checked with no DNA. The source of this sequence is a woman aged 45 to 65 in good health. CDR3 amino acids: CASSFKGQGKETQYF.